These 5 T cell receptor beta chains were all obtained from the same sample, sequenced in a study of blood T cells in healthy people across ages. Through a sample-barcoded 5' primer and a J-beta primer mix, a second PCR was run for about 6 to 12 cycles. TCRdb reprocessed the 5' RACE reads via MiXCR and lists one record per CDR3 protein. In the table there are about 1,500,000 distinct CDR3 sequences, 28% of which are singletons. The sample was blood. The receptors shown here come from a woman in her twenties or thirties in good health.

The rearrangement joins TRBV7-2 to TRBJ2-7; 9 positions agree with TRBD1. Germline V gives CDR1 SGHTA, CDR2 FQGNSA. The CDR3 runs to 13 residues. The J segment lost 7 bases and the V segment lost 5 bases, leaving 6 bases of the junction unmatched. CDR3 protein: CASSSQDRGEQYF. The CDR3 coding sequence is TGTGCCAGCAGCAGCCAGGACAGGGGAGAGCAGTACTTC.

With regard to this clonotype: A single base separates this from a much larger clone, so it may be a read error. The chain employs TRBV12-3 or TRBV12-4 and TRBJ2-7; the D is unclear. This CDR3 has 12 amino acids. Trimming cost V 3 bases and J 5 bases, with 8 bases left between them. The CDR3 DNA reads as TGTGCCAGCAGTTTCAACAGTGACGAGCAGTACTTC. Translation gives CASSFNSDEQYF.

This clonotype has a handful of counts. This chain connects TRBV6-5 to TRBJ1-2, with D hard to call. The V end was cut by 8 bases, the J end by 3 bases, with 13 bases between. The CDR3 covers 13 residues. From germline, CDR1 is MNHEY and CDR2 SVGAGI. CDR3 protein: CASGQLGDYGYTF. Written as DNA, the CDR3 is TGTGCCAGCGGGCAGCTTGGAGACTATGGCTACACCTTC.

Many counts were recorded for this clonotype. The rearrangement joins TRBV5-1 to TRBJ2-5; D could derive from TRBD1 or TRBD2 (5 bases each). In germline, CDR1 is SGHRS, CDR2 YFSETQ. The V and J ends lost 4 bases and 4 bases respectively, with 11 bases between them. The CDR3 has 13 residues. The CDR3 DNA reads TGCGCCAGCAGCGGGGACCACGGAGAGACCCAGTACTTC. It is translated as CASSGDHGETQYF.

This clonotype was counted between two and nine times. The V call is TRBV12-3 or TRBV12-4, the J call TRBJ1-6; 8 nucleotides agree with TRBD1. This CDR3 region has 15 residues. J gave up 6 bases and V 5 bases, and 6 bases lay outside the gene matches. In nucleotides, the CDR3 is TGTGCCAGCAGTCCCCGGACAGGGTCTAATTCACCCCTCCACTTT. Translation gives CASSPRTGSNSPLHF.